This T cell receptor (beta chain) is from a study of shared clonotypes between healthy human individuals. Study details: Per-donor plates numbered three CD4 naive, three CD4 memory, two CD8 naive and one CD8 memory.

The method was immunoSEQ multiplex PCR; TCRdb's version includes in-frame clones alone and lacks a portion of them. The sample has over a million clones; approximately 98.5% are singletons. In the case of this clone: What it binds is unknown.

Points from the study as a whole: Despite large depth, rarefaction showed incomplete sorted-subset sequencing. Sampling covered nothing but blood. Tissue TCR repertoires likely differ from those found in blood. Naive CD4 clonotypes were shared across a few donors at around 5.4%.

Germline CDR1 is MNHEY and CDR2 is SMNVEV (reference sequence). V lost 3 bases to trimming and J lost 10 bases; unmatched junction nucleotides: 6. This CDR3 has 14 amino acids. The sample taken for sequencing was naive CD4+ T cells sorted from blood. Sample subset: CD45RA+ positively selected. The clonotype comes from a man aged 30-40 years in good health. The chain carries TRBV27 and TRBJ1-5, with 10 bases that match TRBD1. The CDR3 nucleotides are TGTGCCAGCAGTTTTGGACAGGGGGGATACCCCCAGCATTTT. Protein: CASSFGQGGYPQHF.